A single sample gave rise to the 13 T cell receptor beta chains below, sequenced in a study of T cell responses to AZD1222 COVID-19 vaccine. Profiling relied on immunoSEQ multiplex PCR, and the TCRdb table lists in-frame clones only, not all of them. Of some 64,000 clones listed, approximately 90% were seen once; the top ten hold about 6%. Sequences were derived from peripheral blood, sampled 28 days after the second dose of the MenACWY control vaccine. The receptors stem from an adult who received the MenACWY meningococcal vaccine as a control.

This chain connects TRBV5-1 to TRBJ2-7; D may be TRBD2 (7 bases). The germline V gene encodes CDR1 SGHRS and CDR2 YFSETQ. V was cut by 5 bases and J by 12 bases, with 21 bases left in between. This CDR3 spans 13 amino acids. The DNA of the CDR3 is TGCGCCAGCAGGCCACAGGGCAAGCGGGAACGGTACTTC. Translated: CASRPQGKRERYF.

The chain links TRBV5-1 to TRBJ2-2; D is perhaps TRBD1 (6 bases). Germline V gives CDR1 SGHRS, CDR2 YFSETQ. This CDR3 region has 15 residues. Trimming pared 5 bases from V and 5 bases from J, leaving 16 bases between. The CDR3 DNA sequence: TGCGCCAGCAGAAAACAGGGTATCGAAACCGGGGAGCTGTTTTTT. This translates into CASRKQGIETGELFF.

The chain employs TRBV5-6 and TRBJ1-3; weak D call: TRBD1 (6 bases). V gave up 3 bases and J gave up 4 bases, with 11 bases separating them. CDR3 length: 14 amino acids. CDR1 and CDR2 (germline): SGHDT, YYEEEE. CDR3 sequence: CASSSGQLGNTIYF. The CDR3 nucleotides are TGTGCCAGCAGCTCCGGACAGTTAGGAAACACCATATATTTT.

The V gene is TRBV27, the J gene TRBJ2-7; the D call may be TRBD1 or TRBD2 (5 bases each). The V gene's germline CDR1 is MNHEY and CDR2 SMNVEV (reference sequence). Trimming shortened V by 2 bases and J by 2 bases, and 10 bases separated the two germline ends. The length of the CDR3 is 14 residues. The CDR3 DNA reads TGTGCCAGCAGTTTAACCGGGACCCCCTACGAGCAGTACTTC. It yields the protein CASSLTGTPYEQYF.

This sequence joins TRBV19 and TRBJ2-7; weak D call: TRBD1 (6 bases). Trimming cost V 6 bases and J 7 bases, with 10 bases left between them. Germline V CDR1 and CDR2: LNHDA, SQIVND (reference sequence). The CDR3 is made up of 11 amino acids. CDR3 coding DNA: TGTGCCAGTAGCACAGGGAATGAGCAGTACTTC. This sequence encodes CASSTGNEQYF.

V and J are TRBV7-2 and TRBJ1-2; D not resolved. Germline V lookup: CDR1 SGHTA, CDR2 FQGNSA. The CDR3 has 12 residues. V was trimmed by 2 bases and J by 4 bases, leaving 5 bases between them. CDR3 region: CASSLTPYGYTF. DNA of the CDR3: TGTGCCAGCAGCTTAACACCCTATGGCTACACCTTC. Using reference TRBV7-2 and TRBJ1-2 for the parts outside the CDR3, the full variable domain is GAGVSQSPSNKVTEKGKDVELRCDPISGHTALYWYRQSLGQGLEFLIYFQGNSAPDKSGLPSDRFSAERTGGSVSTLTIQRTQQEDSAVYLCASSLTPYGYTFGSGTRLTVV.

The V call is TRBV19, the J call TRBJ1-2, with D uncertain. CDR3 length: 15 residues. V was pared by 4 bases and J by 3 bases, with 15 bases between. The germline V gene has CDR1 LNHDA and CDR2 SQIVND (reference sequence). The CDR3 DNA sequence: TGTGCCAGTAGTACCCCGTCAACGAACCACTATGGCTACACCTTC. It translates to CASSTPSTNHYGYTF.

This chain joins TRBV27 and TRBJ2-2; 11 positions match TRBD2. The CDR3 sequence is 16 residues long. J was trimmed by 6 bases and V by 5 bases; bases with no gene match: 8. From germline, CDR1 is MNHEY and CDR2 SMNVEV (reference sequence). The CDR3 DNA reads TGTGCCAGCAGTCCGCCCGCTAGCGGGAGGTCCGGGGAGCTGTTTTTT. Encoded protein: CASSPPASGRSGELFF.

CDR3 DNA: TGTGCCAGCACTGGACACGGGGGAGGAAACACCATATATTTT. Amino acid sequence: CASTGHGGGNTIYF. V gene TRBV11-2 combines with J gene TRBJ1-3; a possible D gene is TRBD1 (5 bases). Germline values: CDR1 SGHAT, CDR2 FQNNGV. This CDR3 contains 14 residues. V was trimmed by 7 bases and J by 4 bases, leaving 14 bases between them.

This clone was counted a few times. The chain employs TRBV5-5 and TRBJ2-5; D is perhaps TRBD1 or TRBD2 (7 bases each). The CDR3 loop spans 18 amino acids. The V end was cut by 4 bases, the J end by 2 bases, with 24 bases between. Per germline, CDR1 SGHKS and CDR2 YYEKEE (reference sequence). The CDR3 spells CASSRLKRDRVVQETQYF. In nucleotides, the CDR3 is TGTGCCAGCAGCCGATTAAAGCGGGACAGAGTGGTACAAGAGACCCAGTACTTC.

The chain employs TRBV28 and TRBJ1-5; no reliable D call. The CDR3 contains 13 residues. Per germline, CDR1 MDHEN and CDR2 SYDVKM. V lost 3 bases and J lost 0, with 3 bases in between. The CDR3: CASSLNSNQPQHF. The DNA of the CDR3 is TGTGCCAGCAGTTTGAATAGCAATCAGCCCCAGCATTTT.

The V gene is TRBV28, the J gene TRBJ2-1; D is unclear. There are 12 residues in the CDR3. Germline lookup yields CDR1 MDHEN and CDR2 SYDVKM. Between the trimmed V and J ends, which lost 2 bases and 6 bases, there was a span of 5 bases. For the CDR3, the DNA is TGTGCCAGCAGTTTAAGTCCCAATGAGCAGTTCTTC. It codes for CASSLSPNEQFF.

This clone occurred once. This chain links TRBV5-6 with TRBJ2-1; 8 nucleotides agree with TRBD1. The CDR3 is 16 residues long. V was clipped by 3 bases and J by 7 bases; unmatched bases: 12. Germline V gene data show CDR1 as SGHDT and CDR2 as YYEEEE. CDR3 DNA sequence: TGTGCCAGCAGCTCCAACCTCTACAGGGGGTTGAATGAGCAGTTCTTC. Amino acids: CASSSNLYRGLNEQFF.